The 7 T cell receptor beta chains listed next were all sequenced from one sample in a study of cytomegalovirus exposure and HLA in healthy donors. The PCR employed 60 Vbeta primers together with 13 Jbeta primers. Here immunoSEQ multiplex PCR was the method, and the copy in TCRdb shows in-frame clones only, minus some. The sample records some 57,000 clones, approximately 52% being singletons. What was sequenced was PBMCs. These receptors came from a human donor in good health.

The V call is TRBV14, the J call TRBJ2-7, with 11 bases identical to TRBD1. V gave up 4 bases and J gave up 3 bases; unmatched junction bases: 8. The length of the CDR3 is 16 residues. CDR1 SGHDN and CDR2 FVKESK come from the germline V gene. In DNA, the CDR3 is TGTGCCAGCAGCCGACTCGGGACAGGGGGGGGCTACGAGCAGTACTTC. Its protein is CASSRLGTGGGYEQYF.

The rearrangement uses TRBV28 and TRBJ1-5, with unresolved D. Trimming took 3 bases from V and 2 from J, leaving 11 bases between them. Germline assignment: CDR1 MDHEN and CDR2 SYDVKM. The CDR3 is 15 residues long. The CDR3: CASSLGGVRNQPQHF. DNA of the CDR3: TGTGCCAGCAGTTTGGGAGGAGTTCGCAATCAGCCCCAGCATTTT. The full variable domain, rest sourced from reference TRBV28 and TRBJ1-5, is DVKVTQSSRYLVKRTGEKVFLECVQDMDHENMFWYRQDPGLGLRLIYFSYDVKMKEKGDIPEGYSVSREKKERFSLILESASTNQTSMYLCASSLGGVRNQPQHFGDGTRLSIL.

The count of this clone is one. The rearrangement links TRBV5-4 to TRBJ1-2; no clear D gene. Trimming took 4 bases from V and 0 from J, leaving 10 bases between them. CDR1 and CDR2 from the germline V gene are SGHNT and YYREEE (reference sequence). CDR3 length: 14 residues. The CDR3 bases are TGTGCCAGCAGCCCCGACACTTCTAACTATGGCTACACCTTC. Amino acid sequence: CASSPDTSNYGYTF.

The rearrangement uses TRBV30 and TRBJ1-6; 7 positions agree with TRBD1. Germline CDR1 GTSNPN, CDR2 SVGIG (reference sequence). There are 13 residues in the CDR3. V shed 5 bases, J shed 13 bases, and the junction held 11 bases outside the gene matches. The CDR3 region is CAWGELQGSPLHF. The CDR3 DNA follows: TGTGCCTGGGGGGAACTACAGGGGAGTCCCCTCCACTTT.

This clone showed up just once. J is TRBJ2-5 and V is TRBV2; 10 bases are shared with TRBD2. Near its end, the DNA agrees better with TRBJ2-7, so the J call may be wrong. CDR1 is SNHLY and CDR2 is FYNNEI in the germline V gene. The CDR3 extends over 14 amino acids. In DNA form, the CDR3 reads TGTGCCAGCAGGGGGACTAGCGCGGGCGGCGAGCAGTACTTC. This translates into CASRGTSAGGEQYF.

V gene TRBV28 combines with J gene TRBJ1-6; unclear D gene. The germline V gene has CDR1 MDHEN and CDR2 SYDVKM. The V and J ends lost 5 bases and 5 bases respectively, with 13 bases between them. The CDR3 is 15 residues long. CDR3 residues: CASSPIVGHNSPLHF. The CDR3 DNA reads TGTGCCAGCAGTCCGATAGTCGGTCATAATTCACCCCTCCACTTT.

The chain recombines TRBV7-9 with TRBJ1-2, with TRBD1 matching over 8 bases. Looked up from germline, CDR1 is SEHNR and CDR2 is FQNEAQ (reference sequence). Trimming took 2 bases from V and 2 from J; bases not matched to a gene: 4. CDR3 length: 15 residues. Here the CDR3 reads CASSLMGQENYGYTF. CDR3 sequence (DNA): TGTGCCAGCAGCTTAATGGGACAGGAGAACTATGGCTACACCTTC.